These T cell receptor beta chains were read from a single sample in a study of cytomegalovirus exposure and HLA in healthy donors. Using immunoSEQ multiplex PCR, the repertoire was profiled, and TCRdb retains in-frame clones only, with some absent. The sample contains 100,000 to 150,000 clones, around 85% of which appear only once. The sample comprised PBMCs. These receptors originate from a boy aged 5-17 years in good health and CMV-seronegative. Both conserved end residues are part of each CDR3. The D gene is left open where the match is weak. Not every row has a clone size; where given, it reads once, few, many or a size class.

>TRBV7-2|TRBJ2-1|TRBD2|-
TGTGCCAGCAGGCGGACTAGCGATTACAATGAGCAGTTCTTC
CASRRTSDYNEQFF
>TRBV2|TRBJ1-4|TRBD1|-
TGTGCCAGCAGAGCCCTGGGACAGGGTAGTGAAAAACTGTTTTTT
CASRALGQGSEKLFF
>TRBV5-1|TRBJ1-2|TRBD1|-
TGCGCCAGCAGCTGGGACAGTTTCGCGACTGGCTACACCTTC
CASSWDSFATGYTF
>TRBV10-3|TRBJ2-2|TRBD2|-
TGTGCCATCAGTGGGGGGACTAGCGGTACCGGGGAGCTGTTTTTT
CAISGGTSGTGELFF
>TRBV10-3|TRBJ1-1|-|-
TGTGCCATCAGCGAACCAGGGTCCGAAGCTTTCTTT
CAISEPGSEAFF
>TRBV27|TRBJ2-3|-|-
TGTGCCAGCAGTAATAGCCCCAGGGCAGATACGCAGTATTTT
CASSNSPRADTQYF
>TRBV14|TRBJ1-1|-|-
TGTGCCAGCAGCCAAGTCACATCGGAAGCTTTCTTT
CASSQVTSEAFF
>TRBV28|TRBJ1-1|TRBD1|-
TGTGCCAGCAGAAATAATCCCGGGACAGGGTCTCCGAACACTGAAGCTTTCTTT
CASRNNPGTGSPNTEAFF
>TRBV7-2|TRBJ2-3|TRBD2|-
TGTGCCAGCAGCCTCTCCACTAGCGGGGGAGATACGCAGTATTTT
CASSLSTSGGDTQYF
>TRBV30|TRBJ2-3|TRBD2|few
TGTGCCTGGAGTCGACTAGCGGGAACAGATACGCAGTATTTT
CAWSRLAGTDTQYF
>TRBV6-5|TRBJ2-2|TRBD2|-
TGTGCCAGCAGAGGGACTAGTAACACCGGGGAGCTGTTTTTT
CASRGTSNTGELFF
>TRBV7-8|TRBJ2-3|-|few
TGTGCCAGCAGCTTACTGGAGGACACAGATACGCAGTATTTT
CASSLLEDTDTQYF
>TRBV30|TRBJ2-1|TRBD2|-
TGTGCCTGGAGCCTCTTACTAGCGGGAGACGATGAGCAGTTCTTC
CAWSLLLAGDDEQFF
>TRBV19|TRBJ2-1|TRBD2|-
TGTGCCAGTAGTATCGGGCTAGCGGGAGACAATGAGCAGTTCTTC
CASSIGLAGDNEQFF
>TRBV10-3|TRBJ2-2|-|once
TGTGCCATCAGTCCCCCACCAGGGGACACCGGGGAGCTGTTTTTT
CAISPPPGDTGELFF
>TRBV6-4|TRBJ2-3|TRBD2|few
TGTGCCAGCAGTGAGACTAGCGGGGGGGCAGATACGCAGTATTTT
CASSETSGGADTQYF
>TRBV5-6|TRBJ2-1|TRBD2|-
TGTGCCAGCAGCTTGGTATTAGCGGGAAGAGGCAATGAGCAGTTCTTC
CASSLVLAGRGNEQFF
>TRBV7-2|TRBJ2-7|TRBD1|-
TGTGCCAGCAGCCGACAGGGTAGCGACGAGCAGTACTTC
CASSRQGSDEQYF
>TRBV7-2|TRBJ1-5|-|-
TGTGCCAGCAGCTTACCCGGTCAGCCCCAGCATTTT
CASSLPGQPQHF
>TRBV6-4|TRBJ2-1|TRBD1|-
TGTGCCAGCAGTAGACAGGGGACGAATGAGCAGTTCTTC
CASSRQGTNEQFF
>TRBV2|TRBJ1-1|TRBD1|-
TGTGCCAGCAGGATGACAGGGGTCGGCACTGAAGCTTTCTTT
CASRMTGVGTEAFF
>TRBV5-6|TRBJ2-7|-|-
TGTGCCACTCAACCCCAGCGCTCCTACGAGCAGTACTTC
CATQPQRSYEQYF
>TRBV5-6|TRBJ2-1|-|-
TGTGCCAGCAGCCCGCCGGGACTCTCCTACAATGAGCAGTTCTTC
CASSPPGLSYNEQFF
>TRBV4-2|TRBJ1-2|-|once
TGTGCCAGCAGCCAAGATGGGGGCGCCTCCTATGGCTACACCTTC
CASSQDGGASYGYTF
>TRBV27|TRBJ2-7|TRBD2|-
TGTGCCAGCAGTTTCAGCGGGAGCTACGAGCAGTACTTC
CASSFSGSYEQYF
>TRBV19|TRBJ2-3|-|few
TGTGCCAGTAGTGCGACAGGACGCACAGATACGCAGTATTTT
CASSATGRTDTQYF
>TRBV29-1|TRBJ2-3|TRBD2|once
TGCAGCGTAAGGGGACTAGTCACAGATACGCAGTATTTT
CSVRGLVTDTQYF
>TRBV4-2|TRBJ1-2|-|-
TGTGCCAGCAGCCAAGAACCAACAGGGTTCTATGGCTACCCCTTC
CASSQEPTGFYGYPF
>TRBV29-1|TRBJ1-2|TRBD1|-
TGCAGCGTTGCCCGAGGGGGCGACTATGGCTACACCTTC
CSVARGGDYGYTF
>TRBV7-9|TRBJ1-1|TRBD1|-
TGTGCCAGCAGCTTATTCGACAGGGGGCTAACTGAAGCTTTCTTT
CASSLFDRGLTEAFF
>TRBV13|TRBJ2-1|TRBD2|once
TGTGCCAGCAGCTGGAGACTAGCGGGGGGAACCTACAATGAGCAGTTCTTC
CASSWRLAGGTYNEQFF
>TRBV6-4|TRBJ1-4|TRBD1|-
TGTGCCAGCAGACTGACAGGGGGAGTCGAAAAACTGTTTTTT
CASRLTGGVEKLFF
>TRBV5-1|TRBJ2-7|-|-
TGCGCCAGCAGCCAAGAGGCGAAACGGTACGAGCAGTACTTC
CASSQEAKRYEQYF
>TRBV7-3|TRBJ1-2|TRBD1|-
TGTGCCAGCAGCTCGCAAGGGGGCGATGGCTACACCTTC
CASSSQGGDGYTF
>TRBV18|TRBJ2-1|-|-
TGTGCCAGCTCGTCGCTAGCAGACTCCTACAATGAGCAGTTCTTC
CASSSLADSYNEQFF
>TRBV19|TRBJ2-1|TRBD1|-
TGTGCCAGTAGTATAGTATCGGGACAGGGTGGGTACAATGAGCAGTTCTTC
CASSIVSGQGGYNEQFF
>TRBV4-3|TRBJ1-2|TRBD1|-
TGCGCCAGCAGCCAAGTAGGACAGGGGATTGTCGGCTACACCTTC
CASSQVGQGIVGYTF
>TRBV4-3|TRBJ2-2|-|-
TGCGCCAGCAGCCAAGACGCTCGGACCGGGGAGCTGTTTTTT
CASSQDARTGELFF
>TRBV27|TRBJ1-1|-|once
TGTGCCAGCAGTCCACGCGGACTGGGCACTGAAGCTTTCTTT
CASSPRGLGTEAFF
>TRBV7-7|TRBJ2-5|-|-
TGTGCTAGCAGCTCCGCAGATAGGGACTTAGAGACCCAGTACTTC
CASSSADRDLETQYF
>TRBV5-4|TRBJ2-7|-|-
TGTGCCAGCAGCCCAGCACGGGGGGAGCAGTACTTC
CASSPARGEQYF
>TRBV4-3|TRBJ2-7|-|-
TGCGCCAGCAGCCAAGATGCGGGCGGAGCCTACGAGCAGTACTTC
CASSQDAGGAYEQYF
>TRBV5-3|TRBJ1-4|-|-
TGTGCCAGAAGCTTGCCGACCGGGACTAATGAAAAACTGTTTTTT
CARSLPTGTNEKLFF
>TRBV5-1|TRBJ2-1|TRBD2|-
TGCGCCAGCAGCCCACTAGCGGGAGGAAAGAATGAGCAGTTCTTC
CASSPLAGGKNEQFF
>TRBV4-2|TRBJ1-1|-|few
TGTGCCAGCAGCCAACCAGGACTGATAAACACTGAAGCTTTCTTT
CASSQPGLINTEAFF
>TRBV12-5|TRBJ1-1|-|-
TGTGCTAGTGCCCTTCCGGCTGAAGCTTTCTTT
CASALPAEAFF
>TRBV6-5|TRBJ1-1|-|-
TGTGCCAGCAGTTCCCTTAACAGGGCTTCCACTGAAGCTTTCTTT
CASSSLNRASTEAFF
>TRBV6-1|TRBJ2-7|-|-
TGTGCCAGCACCGAGGTCCCTACAGGGTCCCACGAGCAGTACTTC
CASTEVPTGSHEQYF
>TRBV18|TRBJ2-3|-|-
TGTGCCAGCTCTCGCTCCTCTAGCAGAGATACGCAGTATTTT
CASSRSSSRDTQYF
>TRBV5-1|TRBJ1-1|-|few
TGCGCCAGCAGCGAGACCGGGATTTCAGTGAACACTGAAGCTTTCTTT
CASSETGISVNTEAFF
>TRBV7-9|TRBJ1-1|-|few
TGTGCCAGCAGAAACAGGGTGGGGACTGAAGCTTTCTTT
CASRNRVGTEAFF
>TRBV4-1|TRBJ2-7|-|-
TGCGCCAGCAGCCAAGTCTGGCAGGGGTTTAACGAGCAGTACTTC
CASSQVWQGFNEQYF
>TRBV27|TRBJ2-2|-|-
TGTGCCAGCAGTTTTCGCACCGGGGAGCTGTTTTTT
CASSFRTGELFF
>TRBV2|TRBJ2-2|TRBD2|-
TGTGCCAGCAGTAGGGGACTGGCGGGAGCGCTAACCGGGGAGCTGTTTTTT
CASSRGLAGALTGELFF